This T cell receptor (beta chain) was identified in a study of identical twins. One entry per CDR3 protein, called by TCRdb with MiXCR from the 5' RACE reads. The data show roughly 710,000 distinct CDR3 sequences, 5.5% to 6.5% seen once. Study observations and caveats: Because invariant MAIT and iNKT cells could be present, zero-insertion analyses could be partly confounded. Cord blood beta clonotypes present at high abundance carried fewer insertions; no such pattern appeared in memory repertoires.

This clonotype was detected many times. Antigen specificity is unknown. V dropped 5 bases and J dropped 4; count of bases not matched to a gene: 6. This CDR3 is built from 15 residues. Sequenced: naive T cells sorted from blood. This TCR was recovered from a man aged 18 to 29 in good health. This rearrangement joins TRBV12-3 or TRBV12-4 to TRBJ2-3, with 10 bases matching TRBD1. The CDR3 protein is CASSLGQGGPDTQYF. DNA of the CDR3: TGTGCCAGCAGTCTTGGACAGGGGGGCCCAGATACGCAGTATTTT.